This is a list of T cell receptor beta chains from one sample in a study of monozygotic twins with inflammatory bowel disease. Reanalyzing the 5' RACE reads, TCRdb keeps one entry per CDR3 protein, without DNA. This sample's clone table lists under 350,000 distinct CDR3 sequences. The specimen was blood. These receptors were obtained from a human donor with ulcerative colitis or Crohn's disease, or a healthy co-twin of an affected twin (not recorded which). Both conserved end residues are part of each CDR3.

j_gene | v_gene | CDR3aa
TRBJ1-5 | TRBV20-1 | CSAPFRQGRNQPQHF
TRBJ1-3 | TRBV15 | CATSRPRKGNTIYF
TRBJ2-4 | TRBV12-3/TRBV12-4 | CASSLSISSKNIQYF
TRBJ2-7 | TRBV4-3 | CASSQVSGRVYEQYF
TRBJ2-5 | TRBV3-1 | CASSQDAGETQYF
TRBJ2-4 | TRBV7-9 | CASSLGGGSTDIQYF
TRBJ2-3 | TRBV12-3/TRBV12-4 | CASSLNRGSVGHF
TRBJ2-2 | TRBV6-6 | CASSGIDTGELFF
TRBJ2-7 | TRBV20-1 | CSARDRGWEQYF
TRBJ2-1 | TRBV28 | CASSPQTSGKSYNEQFF
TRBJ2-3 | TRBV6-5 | CASSYKDRGRTDTQYF
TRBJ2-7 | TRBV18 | CASSPPRGSSYEQYF
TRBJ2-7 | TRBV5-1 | CASSFGAGATGGEQYF
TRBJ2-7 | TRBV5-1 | CASSLAYEQYF
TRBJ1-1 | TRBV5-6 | CASSIWASASEAFF
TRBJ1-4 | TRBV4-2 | CASSQDRTQGAEKLFF